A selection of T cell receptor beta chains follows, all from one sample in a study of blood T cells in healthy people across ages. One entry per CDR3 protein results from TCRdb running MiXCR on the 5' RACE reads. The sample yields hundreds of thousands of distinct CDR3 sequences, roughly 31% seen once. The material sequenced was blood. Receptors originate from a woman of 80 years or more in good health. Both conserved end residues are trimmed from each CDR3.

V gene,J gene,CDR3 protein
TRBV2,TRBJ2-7,ASSVRRGAGEQY
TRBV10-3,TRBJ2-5,AISDGQGKATQY
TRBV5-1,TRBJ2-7,ASSFDRVSYEQY
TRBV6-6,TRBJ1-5,ASSYSAGRGQPQH
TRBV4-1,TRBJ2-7,ASSATGEQY
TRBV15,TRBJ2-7,ATSKDSLYEQY
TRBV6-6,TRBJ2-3,ASSYSTDRGRTDTQY
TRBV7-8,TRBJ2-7,ASSPVGVIYEQY
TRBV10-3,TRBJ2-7,AISESLYEQY
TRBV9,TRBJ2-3,ASSETGDTQY